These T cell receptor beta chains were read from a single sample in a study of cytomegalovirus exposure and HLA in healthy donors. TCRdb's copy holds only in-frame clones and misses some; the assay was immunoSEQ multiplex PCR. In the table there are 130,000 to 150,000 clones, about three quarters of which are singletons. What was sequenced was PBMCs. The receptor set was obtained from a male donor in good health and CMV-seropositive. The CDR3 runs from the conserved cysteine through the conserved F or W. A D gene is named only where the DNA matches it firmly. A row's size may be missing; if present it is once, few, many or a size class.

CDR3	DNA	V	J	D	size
CASSLRARGGGLRSADTQYF	TGTGCCAGCAGTTTACGAGCACGAGGGGGGGGCCTCAGGTCGGCGGATACGCAGTATTTT	TRBV27	TRBJ2-3	.	.
CASSLEGGYGYTF	TGCGCCAGCAGCTTGGAGGGAGGCTATGGCTACACCTTC	TRBV5-1	TRBJ1-2	.	.
CASSLEQDRSYEQYF	TGTGCCAGCAGTTTGGAACAGGACAGGTCCTACGAGCAGTACTTC	TRBV28	TRBJ2-7	TRBD1	.
CASSPSGNIGELFF	TGTGCCAGCAGCCCTAGCGGGAATATCGGGGAGCTGTTTTTT	TRBV7-8	TRBJ2-2	TRBD2	.
CASSEVGGRGPGELFF	TGTGCCAGCAGTGAAGTCGGCGGGAGGGGCCCCGGGGAGCTGTTTTTT	TRBV6-1	TRBJ2-2	TRBD2	.
CASSGRTSPESFSSYEQYF	TGCGCCAGCAGCGGTCGCACTAGTCCGGAAAGCTTTAGCTCCTACGAGCAGTACTTC	TRBV4-1	TRBJ2-7	.	.
CAIRPGLGETQYF	TGTGCCATCAGGCCGGGACTAGGAGAGACCCAGTACTTC	TRBV10-3	TRBJ2-5	TRBD2	.
CASSPGVHYGYTF	TGTGCCAGTAGTCCAGGGGTACACTATGGCTACACCTTC	TRBV19	TRBJ1-2	.	.
CATQQLAGTPGDTQYF	TGTGCCACACAACAACTAGCGGGGACTCCTGGAGATACGCAGTATTTT	TRBV7-3	TRBJ2-3	TRBD2	.
CAARQGDSGNTIYF	TGTGCCGCCAGACAGGGGGATTCTGGAAACACCATATATTTT	TRBV6-5	TRBJ1-3	TRBD1	.
CASSARRQTTNYGYTF	TGTGCCAGCAGTGCCCGGAGACAGACCACTAACTATGGCTACACCTTC	TRBV6-1	TRBJ1-2	.	once
CAISGYRGSGNTIYF	TGTGCCATCAGTGGATACAGGGGCTCTGGAAACACCATATATTTT	TRBV10-3	TRBJ1-3	TRBD1	once
CASSRRGISSYEQYF	TGTGCCAGCAGTAGGAGGGGAATAAGCTCCTACGAGCAGTACTTC	TRBV6-5	TRBJ2-7	.	.
CATSITTGSNIAGELFF	TGTGCCACCAGCATAACGACAGGGTCCAACATTGCCGGGGAGCTGTTTTTT	TRBV15	TRBJ2-2	TRBD1	once
CASSEARLAPTTDTQYF	TGTGCCAGCAGTGAAGCGCGACTAGCCCCAACCACAGATACGCAGTATTTT	TRBV6-1	TRBJ2-3	TRBD2	.
CASRGGGHTGELFF	TGTGCCAGCAGAGGGGGCGGTCACACCGGGGAGCTGTTTTTT	TRBV27	TRBJ2-2	TRBD1	.
CSSSLSQGRYEQYF	TGTTCCAGCAGCTTATCCCAGGGTCGCTACGAGCAGTACTTC	TRBV7-9	TRBJ2-7	.	.
CASSVGGSDEQFF	TGTGCCAGCAGCGTCGGCGGGAGCGATGAGCAGTTCTTC	TRBV9	TRBJ2-1	TRBD2	.
CASSQDEDRGGRYNEQFF	TGCGCCAGCAGCCAAGATGAGGACCGGGGGGGCCGCTACAATGAGCAGTTCTTC	TRBV4-1	TRBJ2-1	TRBD2	.
CASSPRGANEQFF	TGTGCCAGCAGTCCTCGGGGAGCGAATGAGCAGTTCTTC	TRBV6-1	TRBJ2-1	.	.
CAYRLAGLLSYEQYF	TGTGCATATCGACTAGCGGGGCTCCTGTCCTACGAGCAGTACTTC	TRBV30	TRBJ2-7	TRBD2	.
CASSFRGTNTGELFF	TGTGCCAGCAGTTTCAGGGGCACGAACACCGGGGAGCTGTTTTTT	TRBV28	TRBJ2-2	.	once